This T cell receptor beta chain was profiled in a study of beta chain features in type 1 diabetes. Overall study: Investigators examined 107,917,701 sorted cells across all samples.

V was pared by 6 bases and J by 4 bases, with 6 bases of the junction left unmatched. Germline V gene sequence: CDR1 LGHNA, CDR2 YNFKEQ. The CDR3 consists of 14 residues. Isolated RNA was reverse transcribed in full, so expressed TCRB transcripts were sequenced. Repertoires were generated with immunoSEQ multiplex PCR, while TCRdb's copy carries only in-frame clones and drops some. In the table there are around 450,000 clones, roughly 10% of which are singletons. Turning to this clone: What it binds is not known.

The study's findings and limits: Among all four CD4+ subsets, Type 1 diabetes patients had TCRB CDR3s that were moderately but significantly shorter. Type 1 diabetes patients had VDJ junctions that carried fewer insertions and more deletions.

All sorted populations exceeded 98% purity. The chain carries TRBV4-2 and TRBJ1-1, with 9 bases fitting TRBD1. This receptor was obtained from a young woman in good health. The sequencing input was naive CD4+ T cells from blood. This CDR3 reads CASRRGQGFTEAFF. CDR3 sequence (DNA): TGTGCCAGCAGGCGGGGACAGGGATTCACTGAAGCTTTCTTT.